This T cell receptor beta chain was identified in a study of control samples from healthy donors and cancer patients. This table comes from immunoSEQ multiplex PCR, and its TCRdb copy is limited to in-frame clones, with some not included. The sample yields over 45,000 clones, approximately 94% seen once. The junction had 1 base not matched to a gene; V was cut back by 2 bases and J by 8 bases. The CDR3 contains 13 residues. Germline CDR1 is ENHRY and CDR2 is SYGVKD. The rearrangement links TRBV10-3 to TRBJ2-1; 9 positions match TRBD2. This receptor was taken from a man aged 25 to 45 with colorectal cancer. Input material: PBMCs. This chain's CDR3 is CAISERTSDEQFF. The CDR3 bases are TGTGCCATCAGTGAGCGGACTAGCGATGAGCAGTTCTTC.